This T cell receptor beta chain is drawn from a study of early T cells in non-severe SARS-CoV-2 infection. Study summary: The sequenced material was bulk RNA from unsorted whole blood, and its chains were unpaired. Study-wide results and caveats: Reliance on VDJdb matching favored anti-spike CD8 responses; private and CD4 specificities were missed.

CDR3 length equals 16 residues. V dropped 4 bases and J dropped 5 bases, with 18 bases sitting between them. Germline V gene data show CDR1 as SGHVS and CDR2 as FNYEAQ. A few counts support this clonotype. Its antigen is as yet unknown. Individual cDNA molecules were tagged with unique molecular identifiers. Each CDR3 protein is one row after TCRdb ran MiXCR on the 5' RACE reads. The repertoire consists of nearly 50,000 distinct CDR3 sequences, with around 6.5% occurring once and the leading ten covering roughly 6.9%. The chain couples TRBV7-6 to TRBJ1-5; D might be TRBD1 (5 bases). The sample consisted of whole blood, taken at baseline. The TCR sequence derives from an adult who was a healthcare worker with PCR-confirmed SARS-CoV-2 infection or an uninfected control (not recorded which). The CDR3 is CASSSSPDSGDQPQHF. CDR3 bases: TGTGCCAGCAGCTCCTCCCCCGACAGCGGCGATCAGCCCCAGCATTTT. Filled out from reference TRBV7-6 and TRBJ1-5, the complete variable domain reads GAGVSQSPRYKVTKRGQDVALRCDPISGHVSLYWYRQALGQGPEFLTYFNYEAQQDKSGLPNDRFSAERPEGSISTLTIQRTEQRDSAMYRCASSSSPDSGDQPQHFGDGTRLSIL.